This T cell receptor (beta chain) was captured in a study of cytomegalovirus exposure and HLA in healthy donors. As for the donors, each was a healthy bone marrow donor. PCR primers comprised 60 Vbeta and 13 Jbeta primers. Profiled with immunoSEQ multiplex PCR; TCRdb holds only in-frame clones, not every one. In the table there are roughly 150,000 clones, around two thirds of which are singletons. V shed 8 bases, J shed 4 bases, and the junction held 13 bases outside the gene matches. CDR3 size: 16 residues. The germline V gene encodes CDR1 GTSNPN and CDR2 SVGIG (reference sequence). This receptor was obtained from a man aged 25 to 45 in good health and CMV-seropositive. The V and J genes are TRBV30 and TRBJ2-5; 13 nucleotides match TRBD2. The specimen sequenced was PBMCs. The CDR3 sequence is CAGSSGLAGAGETQYF. CDR3 sequence (DNA): TGTGCCGGAAGCTCCGGACTAGCGGGAGCGGGAGAGACCCAGTACTTC.